This T cell receptor (beta chain) was captured in a study of T cells in Graves' hyperthyroidism and ophthalmopathy. TCR beta CDR3 region amplification was performed from RNA transcripts. Using the HTBI primer set, a first-round RT-PCR was run on the TCR CDR3. Using its own MiXCR run on the multiplex PCR reads, TCRdb lists one record per CDR3 protein. The profile covers 160,000 or so distinct CDR3 sequences, with 9.4% appearing a single time and approximately 20% taken by the ten largest. This clonotype came up many times. Trimming left V 0 bases short and J 0 bases short, with 6 bases between. Germline loops: CDR1 SGHTS, CDR2 YDEGEE. This CDR3 is 14 amino acids long. Thyroid ultrasound and orbital computed tomography, with clinical symptoms and serum thyroxine and TRAb, informed diagnoses.

The receptor's source is a woman under 30 with Graves' hyperthyroidism that later progressed to Graves' ophthalmopathy. Input material: blood. This chain joins TRBV5-8 and TRBJ1-2; no clear D. For the CDR3, the DNA is TGTGCCAGCAGCTTGGCCGGGGCTAACTATGGCTACACCTTC. Its translation: CASSLAGANYGYTF.